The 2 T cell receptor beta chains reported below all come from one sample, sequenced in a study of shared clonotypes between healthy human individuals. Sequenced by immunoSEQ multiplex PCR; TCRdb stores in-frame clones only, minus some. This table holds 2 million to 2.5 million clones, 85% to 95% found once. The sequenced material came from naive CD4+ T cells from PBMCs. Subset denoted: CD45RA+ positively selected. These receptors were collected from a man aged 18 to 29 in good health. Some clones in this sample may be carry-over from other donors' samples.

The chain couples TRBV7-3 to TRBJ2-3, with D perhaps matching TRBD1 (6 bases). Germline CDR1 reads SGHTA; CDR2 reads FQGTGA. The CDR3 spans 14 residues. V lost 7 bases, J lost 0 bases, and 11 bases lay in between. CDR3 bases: TGTGCCAGCACCCTGGGACATAGCACAGATACGCAGTATTTT. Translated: CASTLGHSTDTQYF. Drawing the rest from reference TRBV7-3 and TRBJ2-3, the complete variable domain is GAGVSQTPSNKVTEKGKYVELRCDPISGHTALYWYRQSLGQGPEFLIYFQGTGAADDSGLPNDRFFAVRPEGSVSTLKIQRTERGDSAVYLCASTLGHSTDTQYFGPGTRLTVL.

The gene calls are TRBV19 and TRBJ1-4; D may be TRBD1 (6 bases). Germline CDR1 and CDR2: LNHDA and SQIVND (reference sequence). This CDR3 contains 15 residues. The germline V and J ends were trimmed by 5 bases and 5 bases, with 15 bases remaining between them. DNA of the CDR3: TGTGCCAGTAGTGCGCATTGGACAGAAAATGAAAAACTGTTTTTT. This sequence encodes CASSAHWTENEKLFF.